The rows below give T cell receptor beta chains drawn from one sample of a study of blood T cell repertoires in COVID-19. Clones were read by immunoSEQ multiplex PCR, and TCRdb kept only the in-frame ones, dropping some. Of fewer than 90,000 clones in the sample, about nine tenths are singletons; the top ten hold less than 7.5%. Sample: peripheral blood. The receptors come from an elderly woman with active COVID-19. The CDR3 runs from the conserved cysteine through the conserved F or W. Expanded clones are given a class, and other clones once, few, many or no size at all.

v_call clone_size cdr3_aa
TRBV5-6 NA CASSPATSFTQYF
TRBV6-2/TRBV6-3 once CASSLVGGLQETQYF
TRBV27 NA CASTLFGVTGGANEQFF
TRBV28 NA CASSLGGQQYYGYTF
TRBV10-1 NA CASSIGLAGDGAEQYF
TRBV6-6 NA CASSKGDEQFF
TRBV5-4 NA CASSLDRRPSTDTQYF
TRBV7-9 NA CASSLGSGLTLNSNQPQHF
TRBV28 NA CASSLGTSDYNEQFF
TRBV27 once CASSFFGSGTMNF
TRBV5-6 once CASSFLRTGGAPNEKLFF
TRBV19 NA CASSTRTAGQETQYF
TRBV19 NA CASSPSQGETQYF
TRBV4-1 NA CASSQDWGGSEQFF
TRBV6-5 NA CASSYGGLAGIGQFF